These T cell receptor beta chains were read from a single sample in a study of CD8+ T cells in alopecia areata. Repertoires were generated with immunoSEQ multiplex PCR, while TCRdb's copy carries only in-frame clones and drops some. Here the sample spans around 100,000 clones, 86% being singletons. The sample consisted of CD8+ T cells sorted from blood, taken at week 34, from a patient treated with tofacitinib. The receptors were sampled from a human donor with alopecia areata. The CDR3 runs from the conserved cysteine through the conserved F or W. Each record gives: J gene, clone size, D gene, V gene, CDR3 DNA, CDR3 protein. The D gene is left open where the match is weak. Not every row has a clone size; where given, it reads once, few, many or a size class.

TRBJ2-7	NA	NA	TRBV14	TGTGCCAGCAGCCAAAGCCCCAGCTCCTACGAGCAGTACTTC	CASSQSPSSYEQYF
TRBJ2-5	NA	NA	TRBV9	TGTGCCAGCAGCGTAGTCGGGGGAGAGACCCAGTACTTC	CASSVVGGETQYF
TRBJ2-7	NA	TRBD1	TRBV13	TGTGCCAGCAGCTTCGGGACAGAAAGACACGAGCAGTACTTC	CASSFGTERHEQYF
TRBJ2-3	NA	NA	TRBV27	TGTGCCAGCAGTTTAGTCCGGGCCACAGATACGCAGTATTTT	CASSLVRATDTQYF
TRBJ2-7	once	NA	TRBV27	TGTGCCAGCAGTCTCGGGACGATCTACGAGCAGTACTTC	CASSLGTIYEQYF
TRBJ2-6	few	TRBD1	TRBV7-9	TGTGCCAGCAGCACGGGACAGAGCTCTGGGGCCAACGTCCTGACTTTC	CASSTGQSSGANVLTF
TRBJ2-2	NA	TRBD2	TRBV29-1	TGCAGCGTGAGGACTAGCGGGGGGCTCACCGGGGAGCTGTTTTTT	CSVRTSGGLTGELFF
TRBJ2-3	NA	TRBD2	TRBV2	TGTGCCAGCAACACGGCGGGGGGCACAGATACGCAGTATTTT	CASNTAGGTDTQYF
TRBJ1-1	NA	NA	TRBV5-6	TGTGCCAGCAGCTTGGCGACAGGTTACACTGAAGCTTTCTTT	CASSLATGYTEAFF
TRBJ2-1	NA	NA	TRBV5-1	TGCGCCAGCAGCTTGGCGGGGGCGAACAATGAGCAGTTCTTC	CASSLAGANNEQFF
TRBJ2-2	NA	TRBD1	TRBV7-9	TGTGCCAGCAGCCCAGGGGGACCCGGGGAGCTGTTTTTT	CASSPGGPGELFF
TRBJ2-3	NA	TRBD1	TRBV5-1	TGCGCCAGCAGCTTGGTCGGACAGGGTGCAGATACGCAGTATTTT	CASSLVGQGADTQYF
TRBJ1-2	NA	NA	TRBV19	TGTGCCAGTACCCAACTGGACTTCTCTGGCTACACCTTC	CASTQLDFSGYTF
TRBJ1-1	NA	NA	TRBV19	TGTGCCAGTATTAGGTTCGACACTGAAGCTTTCTTT	CASIRFDTEAFF
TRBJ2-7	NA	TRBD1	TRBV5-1	TGCGCCAGCAGCTTGGGACAGGGGCTGATCTACGAGCAGTACTTC	CASSLGQGLIYEQYF
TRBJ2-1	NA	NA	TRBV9	TGTGCCAGCAGCGCACCGGCCCCCAATGAGCAGTTCTTC	CASSAPAPNEQFF
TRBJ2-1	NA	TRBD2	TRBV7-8	TGTGCCAGCAGCATAACCGGGACTAGCGGGAGCGGGGAGCAGTTCTTC	CASSITGTSGSGEQFF
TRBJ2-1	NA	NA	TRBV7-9	TGTGCCAGCAGACCTTTCGGAGCGCGTGAGCAGTTCTTC	CASRPFGAREQFF
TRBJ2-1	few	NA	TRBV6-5	TGTGCCAGCAGTTACGGGTATGAGCAGTTCTTC	CASSYGYEQFF
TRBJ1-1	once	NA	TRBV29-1	TGCAGCGTTGAAGAACCGGGAGCCGCAAACACTGAAGCTTTCTTT	CSVEEPGAANTEAFF
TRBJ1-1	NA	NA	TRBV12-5	TGTGCTAGTGAGGAGAACACTGAAGCTTTCTTT	CASEENTEAFF
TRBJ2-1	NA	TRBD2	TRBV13	TGTGCCAGCAGCTTAGGTACCGGGACTAGCGGGAGATTAGATGAGCAGTTCTTC	CASSLGTGTSGRLDEQFF
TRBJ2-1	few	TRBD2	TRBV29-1	TGCAGCCTAGCGGGGGGGTACAATGAGCAGTTCTTC	CSLAGGYNEQFF
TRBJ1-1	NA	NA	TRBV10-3	TGTGCCATCAGTGAGGCGGGGCAGACGAACACTGAAGCTTTCTTT	CAISEAGQTNTEAFF
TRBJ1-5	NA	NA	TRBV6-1	TGTGCCAGCAGTCAAGAACCGAGCACCCTGGCCGTTTATAGCAATCAGCCCCAGCATTTT	CASSQEPSTLAVYSNQPQHF
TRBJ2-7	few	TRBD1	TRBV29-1	TGCAGCGTAGATGGGACAGGGCGGTACGAGCAGTACTTC	CSVDGTGRYEQYF
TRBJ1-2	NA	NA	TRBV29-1	TGCAGCGTTGAAGGAAATGGCAGTGGCTACACCTTC	CSVEGNGSGYTF
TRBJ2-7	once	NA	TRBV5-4	TGTGCCAGCAGCCTAGGTCCCGGAAGACCCCCCTACGAGCAGTACTTC	CASSLGPGRPPYEQYF
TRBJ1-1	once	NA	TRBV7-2	TGTGCCAGCAGCTATTTGTTAGGCGCGAATGAAGCTTTCTTT	CASSYLLGANEAFF
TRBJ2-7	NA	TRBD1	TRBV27	TGTGCCAGCAGTTTTTTGGGACAGGAGTCCTACGAGCAGTACTTC	CASSFLGQESYEQYF
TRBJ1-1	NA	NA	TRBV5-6	TGTGCCAGCAGCCTGGACCCAGGGGTAAGGTCCACTGAAGCTTTCTTT	CASSLDPGVRSTEAFF
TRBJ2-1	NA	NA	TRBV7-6	TGTGCCAGCAGCGACCCGAGGGGGAGCTCCTACAATGAGCAGTTCTTC	CASSDPRGSSYNEQFF
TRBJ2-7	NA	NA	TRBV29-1	TGCAGCAGCCGGGGAGGGGGGAACGAGCAGTACTTC	CSSRGGGNEQYF
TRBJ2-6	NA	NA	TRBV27	TGTGCCAGCAGAGACTCTGGGGCCAACGTCCTGACTTTC	CASRDSGANVLTF
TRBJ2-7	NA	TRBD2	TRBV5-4	TGTGCCAGCAGCTTCCGAGCGGGAGGGCAATACGAGCAGTACTTC	CASSFRAGGQYEQYF
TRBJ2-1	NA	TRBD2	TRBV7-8	TGTGCCAGCAGCCATCTAGCGGGTTTCATCTACAATGAGCAGTTCTTC	CASSHLAGFIYNEQFF
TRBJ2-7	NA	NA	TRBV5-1	TGCGCCAGCAGCCCGGAGAGCGCTGGAGCGAGATCCTACGAGCAGTACTTC	CASSPESAGARSYEQYF
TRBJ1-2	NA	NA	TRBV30	TGTGCCTACGCGGGGCGCGATGGCTACACCTTC	CAYAGRDGYTF
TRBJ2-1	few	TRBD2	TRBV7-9	TGTGCCAGCAGCTTAGGGCTAGCGGGGGCCTGGTTCTTC	CASSLGLAGAWFF
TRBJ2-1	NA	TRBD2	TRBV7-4	TGTGCCAGCAGCTTAGCGCCTACCTTCATCGAGGGTAGCGGGAATGAACCTGAGCAGTTCTTC	CASSLAPTFIEGSGNEPEQFF
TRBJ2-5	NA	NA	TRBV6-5	TGTGCCAGCAGCCCTCGGCCCCAAGAGACCCAGTACTTC	CASSPRPQETQYF
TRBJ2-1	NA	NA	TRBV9	TGTGCCAGCGGCCCGCCCACGAGGGGCCTCTACAATGAGCAGTTCTTC	CASGPPTRGLYNEQFF
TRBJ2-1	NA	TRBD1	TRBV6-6	TGTGCCAGCAGTTACAATAGGCCAGGGGGAAATGAGCAGTTCTTC	CASSYNRPGGNEQFF
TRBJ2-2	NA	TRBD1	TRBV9	TGTGCCAGCAGCGACCCGGGACAGGGCGCCGGGGAGCTGTTTTTT	CASSDPGQGAGELFF
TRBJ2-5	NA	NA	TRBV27	TGTGCCAGTCAGGACCGACCACAAGAGACCCAGTACTTC	CASQDRPQETQYF
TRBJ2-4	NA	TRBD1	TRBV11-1	TGTGCCAGCAGCCCTACCGCCCGACAGGGAAAAAACATTCAGTACTTC	CASSPTARQGKNIQYF
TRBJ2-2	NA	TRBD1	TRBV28	TGTGCCAGCAGAACAGGACAGGGATGGAGCGGGGAGCTGTTTTTT	CASRTGQGWSGELFF
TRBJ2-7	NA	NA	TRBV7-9	TGTGCCAGCAGCTCCAGACACCTCTACGAGCAGTACTTC	CASSSRHLYEQYF
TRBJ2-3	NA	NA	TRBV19	TGTGCCAGTAGTACCCGGGAAACAGATACGCAGTATTTT	CASSTRETDTQYF